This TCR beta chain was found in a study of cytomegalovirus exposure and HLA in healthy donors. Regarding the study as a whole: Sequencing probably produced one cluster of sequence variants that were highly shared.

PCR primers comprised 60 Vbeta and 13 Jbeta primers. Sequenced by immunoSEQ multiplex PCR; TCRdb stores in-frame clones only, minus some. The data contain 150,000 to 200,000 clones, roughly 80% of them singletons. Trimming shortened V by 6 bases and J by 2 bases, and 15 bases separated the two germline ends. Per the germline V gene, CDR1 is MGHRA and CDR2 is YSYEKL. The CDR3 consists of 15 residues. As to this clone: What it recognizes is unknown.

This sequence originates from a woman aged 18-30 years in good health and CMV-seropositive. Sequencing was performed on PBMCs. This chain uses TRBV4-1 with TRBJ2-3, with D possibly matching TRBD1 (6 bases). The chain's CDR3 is CASSPRTVHTDTQYF. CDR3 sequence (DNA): TGCGCCAGCAGTCCGAGGACAGTCCACACAGATACGCAGTATTTT.